The sequence of this T cell receptor beta chain was determined in a study of blood T cell repertoires in COVID-19. Across the study: Some COVID-19 samples were acute and others convalescent; all came from the United States, Italy and Spain. Nucleic acid was either cDNA or gDNA, and it came from T cells, B-cell-depleted T cells, or PBMCs.

In its sample, this clone was seen a few times. Trimming pared 5 bases from V and 5 bases from J, leaving 21 bases between. This CDR3 is 16 amino acids long. Germline CDR1 LNHDA, CDR2 SQIVND (reference sequence). The protocol was immunoSEQ multiplex PCR, while the TCRdb copy is restricted to in-frame clones and leaves out a portion. This table holds around 200,000 clones, 75% to 90% found once. Material for sequencing was peripheral blood. The sequence was collected from a human donor in a cohort sampled during active COVID-19. The chain combines TRBV19 with TRBJ1-1; D possibly corresponds to TRBD1 (6 bases). Here the CDR3 reads CASSASPGGGWTEAFF. DNA for the CDR3: TGTGCCAGTAGTGCCTCCCCGGGGGGCGGATGGACTGAAGCTTTCTTT. The full variable domain, rest sourced from reference TRBV19 and TRBJ1-1, is DGGITQSPKYLFRKEGQNVTLSCEQNLNHDAMYWYRQDPGQGLRLIYYSQIVNDFQKGDIAEGYSVSREKKESFPLTVTSAQKNPTAFYLCASSASPGGGWTEAFFGQGTRLTVV.